The 30 T cell receptor beta chains below all came from one sample that was sequenced in a study of sequential checkpoint blockade in melanoma. Treatment noted: randomized to nivolumab then ipilimumab (arm A) or the reverse (arm B). Using immunoSEQ multiplex PCR, the repertoire was profiled, and TCRdb retains in-frame clones only, with some absent. The sample shows around 18,000 clones, about 50% of them seen only once. The sequenced sample was CD8+ T cells sorted from blood (inferred from file names), obtained from a patient given nivolumab and ipilimumab in sequence. Receptors originate from a human donor with melanoma.

The chain couples TRBV6-4 to TRBJ2-1, with no clear D. V dropped 3 bases and J dropped 13 bases, with 7 bases sitting between them. This CDR3 has 10 residues. From germline, CDR1 is MRHNA and CDR2 SNTAGT. The CDR3 reads CASSETTQFF. The CDR3 DNA follows: TGTGCCAGCAGTGAGACAACTCAGTTCTTC.

This chain connects TRBV6-5 to TRBJ2-7, with a weak D call TRBD1 (5 bases). V was pared by 5 bases and J by 3 bases, with 14 bases between. Germline V gives CDR1 MNHEY, CDR2 SVGAGI. This CDR3 comprises 14 residues. In DNA, the CDR3 is TGTGCCAGCAGTGTCGTTGGGGCTGACTACGAGCAGTACTTC. This translates into CASSVVGADYEQYF.

The V gene is TRBV30, the J gene TRBJ1-1; 7 bases are shared with TRBD1. The V gene's germline CDR1 is GTSNPN and CDR2 SVGIG (reference sequence). V dropped 4 bases and J dropped 1; count of bases not matched to a gene: 0. The length of the CDR3 is 12 residues. CDR3 in amino acids: CAWNRGNTEAFF. CDR3 nucleotide sequence: TGTGCCTGGAACAGGGGGAACACTGAAGCTTTCTTT.

This clone was detected a few times. V is TRBV11-2 and J is TRBJ2-7; 11 nucleotides agree with TRBD1. CDR1 is SGHAT and CDR2 is FQNNGV in the germline V gene. After removal of 4 bases from V and 7 bases from J, the junction contained 9 bases not matched to a gene. The CDR3 totals 15 residues. CDR3 nucleotide sequence: TGTGCCAGCAGCTGGGCGTCCGGGACAGGGGGTGAGCAGTACTTC. As protein: CASSWASGTGGEQYF.

By proportion, this clone is large (0.1 to 1%). V is TRBV21-1 and J is TRBJ2-7; the table's D call of TRBD1 was not tested on the DNA. TRBV21-1 is shown as a pseudogene. The CDR3 covers 17 residues. CDR3 in amino acids: CASSKDQYKGADYEQYF. The CDR3 DNA follows: TGTGCCAGCAGCAAAGATCAATACAAGGGGGCTGACTACGAGCAGTACTTC.

This clone was picked up a small number of times. This sequence joins TRBV6-5 and TRBJ2-7; 9 nucleotides match TRBD2. This CDR3 region has 15 residues. The ends lost 6 bases at V and 3 bases at J; junction bases unmatched: 9. From germline, CDR1 is MNHEY and CDR2 SVGAGI. This CDR3 is CASSLGAGGDYEQYF. CDR3 coding DNA: TGTGCCAGCAGCCTAGGGGCGGGAGGGGACTACGAGCAGTACTTC.

The chain joins TRBV5-4 to TRBJ1-2, with 7 bases aligning to TRBD1. Germline trimming cut 3 bases from V and 4 bases from J; bases unmatched to any gene: 6. The germline CDR1 and CDR2 sequences are SGHNT and YYREEE (reference sequence). CDR3 size: 14 residues. This chain's CDR3 is CASSSTGSGYGYTF. CDR3 nucleotide sequence: TGTGCCAGCAGCTCGACAGGGTCGGGCTATGGCTACACCTTC.

By share of the sample, this clone is medium-sized. The V call is TRBV5-5, the J call TRBJ1-3, with D unresolved. The CDR3 has 15 amino acids. Germline values: CDR1 SGHKS, CDR2 YYEKEE (reference sequence). V gave up 1 base and J gave up 0 bases, with 8 bases separating them. The CDR3 nucleotides read TGTGCCAGCAGCTTGCGCGGGGACTCTGGAAACACCATATATTTT. This encodes CASSLRGDSGNTIYF.

This clone has only a few counts. The chain has TRBV7-6 and TRBJ2-7; D perhaps matches TRBD1 (5 bases). Trimming left V 1 base short and J 3 bases short, with 16 bases between. There are 16 residues in the CDR3. Germline V gene sequence: CDR1 SGHVS, CDR2 FNYEAQ. CDR3 bases: TGTGCCAGCAGCTTAGGGGTGCAGGGAAGAAACTACGAGCAGTACTTC. This codes for CASSLGVQGRNYEQYF.

The chain recombines TRBV27 with TRBJ1-2; no firm D call. Trimming cost V 2 bases and J 4 bases, with 11 bases left between them. The germline gives CDR1 MNHEY, CDR2 SMNVEV (reference sequence). This CDR3 has 14 amino acids. The CDR3, as DNA: TGTGCCAGCAGTTTAAATCAGTGGGCCTATGGCTACACCTTC. Translating gives CASSLNQWAYGYTF.

The chain recombines TRBV7-7 with TRBJ1-2; D ambiguous. The CDR3 covers 14 residues. Trimming removed 9 bases from V and 5 bases from J, with 19 bases in between. The germline CDR1 and CDR2 sequences are SSHAT and FNYEAQ (reference sequence). The CDR3 loop reads CARKEDQRWYGYTF. Here the CDR3 DNA reads TGTGCCAGGAAAGAGGATCAGAGGTGGTATGGCTACACCTTC. The variable domain in full, with the rest retrieved from reference TRBV7-7 and TRBJ1-2, is GAGVSQSPRYKVTKRGQDVTLRCDPISSHATLYWYQQALGQGPEFLTYFNYEAQPDKSGLPSDRFSAERPEGSISTLTIQRTEQRDSAMYRCARKEDQRWYGYTFGSGTRLTVV.

This clone showed up just a few times. The V and J genes are TRBV12-5 and TRBJ2-3; TRBD2 aligns across 8 bases. The CDR3 spans 14 residues. Looked up from germline, CDR1 is LGHNT and CDR2 is FRNRAP. The J segment lost 4 bases and the V segment lost 5 bases, leaving 5 bases of the junction unmatched. The CDR3 region is CASGPRGGADTQYF. CDR3 bases: TGTGCTAGTGGTCCCCGGGGGGGCGCAGATACGCAGTATTTT.

The count of this clone is one. The V gene is TRBV11-1, the J gene TRBJ1-6; the D is unclear. The CDR3 runs 14 residues. Germline-derived CDR1 and CDR2 are SGHAT and FQDESV (reference sequence). Trimming left V 5 bases short and J 13 bases short, with 18 bases between. CDR3 sequence (DNA): TGTGCCAGCAGCCCTTCCTACTCGAGCCTCCCCCTCCACTTT. As protein: CASSPSYSSLPLHF.

V usage is TRBV27 and J usage is TRBJ2-6; no firm D call. The V gene's germline CDR1 is MNHEY and CDR2 SMNVEV (reference sequence). CDR3 length equals 17 residues. Trimming removed 3 bases from V and 1 base from J, with 13 bases in between. This CDR3 is CASSFIAPKSGANVLTF. DNA of the CDR3: TGTGCCAGCAGTTTTATAGCTCCTAAGTCTGGGGCCAACGTCCTGACTTTC.

This clone appeared a few times. This chain links TRBV7-6 with TRBJ2-3, with 7 bases aligning to TRBD2. V dropped 4 bases and J dropped 0; count of bases not matched to a gene: 7. Looked up from germline, CDR1 is SGHVS and CDR2 is FNYEAQ. The CDR3 has 16 residues. In DNA, the CDR3 is TGTGCCAGCAGCTCTTACGGGGGGTCAAGCACAGATACGCAGTATTTT. It yields the protein CASSSYGGSSTDTQYF.

The CDR3 region has the DNA TGTGCCAGCAGTGTAACAGGCGACGACACTGAAGCTTTCTTT. The encoded protein is CASSVTGDDTEAFF. The genes are TRBV6-1 and TRBJ1-1; possibly TRBD1 for D (5 bases). The CDR3 runs 14 residues. The ends were cut back, 4 bases at V and 3 bases at J, with 12 bases in the middle. Germline CDR1 reads MNHNS; CDR2 reads SASEGT.

This chain uses TRBV5-6 with TRBJ2-7; 7 bases line up with TRBD2. V was pared by 5 bases and J by 0 bases, with 5 bases of the junction left unmatched. The length of the CDR3 is 14 residues. Germline values: CDR1 SGHDT, CDR2 YYEEEE. This CDR3 is CASSPSGGSYEQYF. The DNA of the CDR3 is TGTGCCAGCAGTCCTTCGGGGGGCTCCTACGAGCAGTACTTC.

With regard to this clone: Germline and junction disagree at one end, which may indicate a read error. The V gene is TRBV15, the J gene TRBJ1-2; a weak D match, TRBD1 (5 bases). This CDR3 spans 16 amino acids. CDR1 and CDR2 (germline): LNHNV, YYDKDF (reference sequence). The CDR3 DNA is TGTGTCACCAGCAGAGATTTACCCCGGGGGAGCCTCGGCTACACCTTC. Protein product: CVTSRDLPRGSLGYTF. The full variable domain, completed using reference TRBV15 and TRBJ1-2, is DAMVIQNPRYQVTQFGKPVTLSCSQTLNHNVMYWYQQKSSQAPKLLFHYYDKDFNNEADTPDNFQSRRPNTSFCFLDIRSPGLGDTAMYLCVTSRDLPRGSLGYTFGSGTRLTVV.

This clone is medium-sized (0.01 to 0.1%) by share. This chain joins TRBV29-1 and TRBJ1-1; 7 bases fit TRBD1. CDR3 length: 12 amino acids. The J segment lost 4 bases and the V segment lost 6 bases, leaving 5 bases of the junction unmatched. Germline loops: CDR1 SQVTM, CDR2 ANQGSEA. The DNA for the CDR3 is TGCAGCGTAGGGACAGAGGGCACTGAAGCTTTCTTT. It specifies CSVGTEGTEAFF.

V and J are TRBV19 and TRBJ2-1, with a weak D call TRBD2 (5 bases). Germline CDR1 LNHDA, CDR2 SQIVND (reference sequence). V was clipped by 4 bases and J by 11 bases, with 9 bases between them. This CDR3 comprises 11 residues. DNA for the CDR3: TGTGCCAGTAGTAACGGACTGCAGCAGTTCTTC. Its translation is CASSNGLQQFF.

This clone has a handful of counts. The genes are TRBV4-2 and TRBJ1-1; D is undetermined. The V end was cut by 5 bases, the J end by 1 base, with 11 bases between. The CDR3 is made up of 14 amino acids. Germline CDR1 LGHNA, CDR2 YNFKEQ. The CDR3 DNA reads as TGTGCCAGCAGCTTTAATGGGAGGAACACTGAAGCTTTCTTT. This translates into CASSFNGRNTEAFF.

This clone was found many times. J is TRBJ1-2 and V is TRBV6-1; 7 bases are shared with TRBD1. The CDR3 runs to 15 residues. The V segment lost 1 base and the J segment 3 bases; nucleotides outside the gene matches: 5. Germline loops: CDR1 MNHNS, CDR2 SASEGT. The CDR3 sequence: CASSEVIGGDYGYTF. CDR3 DNA sequence: TGTGCCAGCAGTGAAGTGATAGGGGGCGACTATGGCTACACCTTC.

This clone qualifies as medium-sized. The V gene is TRBV5-6, the J gene TRBJ1-2, with 7 bases lining up with TRBD1. V lost 4 bases, J lost 4 bases, and 4 bases stayed unmatched. This CDR3 region has 13 residues. Per the germline V gene, CDR1 is SGHDT and CDR2 is YYEEEE. The CDR3, as DNA: TGTGCCAGCAGCCCAGGGACAGTCTATGGCTACACCTTC. It is translated as CASSPGTVYGYTF. Full variable domain (outside the CDR3, taken from reference TRBV5-6 and TRBJ1-2): DAGVTQSPTHLIKTRGQQVTLRCSPKSGHDTVSWYQQALGQGPQFIFQYYEEEERQRGNFPDRFSGHQFPNYSSELNVNALLLGDSALYLCASSPGTVYGYTFGSGTRLTVV.

The CDR3 region is CASSYSAGGLGYTF. The DNA of the CDR3 is TGTGCCAGCAGTTACTCGGCAGGTGGGCTCGGCTACACCTTC. The chain couples TRBV6-5 to TRBJ1-2; D is undetermined. Germline-derived CDR1 and CDR2 are MNHEY and SVGAGI. Trimming stripped 0 bases from V and 8 bases from J, with 13 bases between. The CDR3 has 14 residues.

This clone showed up just once. The rearrangement links TRBV19 to TRBJ1-5; D gene uncertain. CDR1 and CDR2 from the germline V gene are LNHDA and SQIVND (reference sequence). The V and J ends lost 7 bases and 4 bases respectively, with 14 bases between them. The CDR3 is 14 residues long. For the CDR3, the DNA is TGTGCCAGTACCCTTTTCCTTAATAATCAGCCCCAGCATTTT. This translates into CASTLFLNNQPQHF.

This clone was detected only a few times. The J gene is TRBJ1-6, the V gene TRBV4-1; D unclear. The CDR3 is made up of 15 amino acids. V shed 1 base and J shed 8 bases, with 12 bases lying between them. Germline lookup yields CDR1 MGHRA and CDR2 YSYEKL. The CDR3 nucleotides are TGCGCCAGCAGCCAAGGGTACGGGAGGGATTCACCCCTCCACTTT. It yields the protein CASSQGYGRDSPLHF.

The gene calls are TRBV18 and TRBJ2-1, with 11 bases lining up with TRBD1. After removal of 3 bases from V and 9 bases from J, the junction contained 19 bases not matched to a gene. Per germline, CDR1 KGHSH and CDR2 LQKENI. The CDR3 length is 19 residues. CDR3 protein: CASSPFGQGALMVDIEQFF. The CDR3 nucleotides read TGTGCCAGCTCACCTTTCGGACAGGGGGCGCTAATGGTGGATATTGAGCAGTTCTTC. Using reference TRBV18 and TRBJ2-1 for the parts outside the CDR3, the full variable domain is NAGVMQNPRHLVRRRGQEARLRCSPMKGHSHVYWYRQLPEEGLKFMVYLQKENIIDESGMPKERFSAEFPKEGPSILRIQQVVRGDSAAYFCASSPFGQGALMVDIEQFFGPGTRLTVL.

This clone was seen only a few times. The J gene is TRBJ1-6, the V gene TRBV6-5, with unresolved D. Germline loops: CDR1 MNHEY, CDR2 SVGAGI. The CDR3 extends over 15 amino acids. Trimming removed 6 bases at V and 6 bases at J, with 15 bases between. In DNA form, the CDR3 reads TGTGCCAGCAGACATCTAACAGAGGGTAATTCACCCCTCCACTTT. Protein: CASRHLTEGNSPLHF.

The gene calls are TRBV2 and TRBJ2-5; 8 bases line up with TRBD1. Unmatched junction bases numbered 11, after V lost 7 bases and J lost 4 bases. In germline, CDR1 is SNHLY, CDR2 FYNNEI. The CDR3 is 15 residues long. The DNA of the CDR3 is TGTGCCAGCATTCGGACAGGGTGGATTGGAGAGACCCAGTACTTC. It translates to CASIRTGWIGETQYF.

This chain uses TRBV7-2 with TRBJ2-7, with TRBD2 matching over 7 bases. V shed 4 bases, J shed 1 base, and the junction held 13 bases outside the gene matches. The germline CDR1 and CDR2 sequences are SGHTA and FQGNSA. The CDR3 runs 17 residues. The CDR3 sequence is CASSSYALAGVSYEQYF. In DNA form, the CDR3 reads TGTGCCAGCAGCTCGTACGCTCTGGCGGGAGTGTCCTACGAGCAGTACTTC.